These T cell receptor beta chains were read from a single sample in a study of glioma-infiltrating T cells after dendritic cell vaccination. The data were produced by immunoSEQ multiplex PCR, yet TCRdb's version contains in-frame clones alone and is incomplete. The table lists fewer than 85,000 clones, 81% of them singletons. The sequences come from blood, collected before dendritic cell vaccination. The source of these receptors is a human donor with glioblastoma. The CDR3 runs from the conserved cysteine through the conserved F or W. Fields, in order: clone size, V gene, D gene, J gene, CDR3 protein, CDR3 DNA. D genes are given only for firm matches. Part of the rows lack a size; the others show once, few, many or a class for expanded clones.

size: NA; V: TRBV5-1; D: TRBD1; J: TRBJ1-1; CDR3: CASSAGFGQAGAFF; DNA: TGCGCCAGCAGCGCGGGGTTCGGACAGGCGGGGGCTTTCTTT
size: NA; V: TRBV6-1; D: TRBD1; J: TRBJ1-2; CDR3: CASMHQGADGYTF; DNA: TGTGCCAGCATGCATCAGGGGGCAGATGGCTACACCTTC
size: NA; V: TRBV29-1; D: TRBD1; J: TRBJ1-1; CDR3: CSVPGQGIAEAFF; DNA: TGCAGCGTCCCGGGACAGGGGATTGCTGAAGCTTTCTTT
size: NA; V: TRBV2; D: TRBD2; J: TRBJ2-3; CDR3: CASSEAAVGAGGTDTQYF; DNA: TGTGCCAGCAGTGAAGCGGCGGTGGGGGCGGGGGGTACAGATACGCAGTATTTT
size: NA; V: TRBV7-2; D: NA; J: TRBJ2-7; CDR3: CASSPPGGDEQYF; DNA: TGTGCCAGCAGCCCTCCGGGGGGCGACGAGCAGTACTTC
size: NA; V: TRBV19; D: TRBD1; J: TRBJ2-1; CDR3: CASSYSNSGTGPYNEQFF; DNA: TGTGCCAGTAGTTACTCCAATTCCGGGACAGGTCCCTACAATGAGCAGTTCTTC
size: NA; V: TRBV6-4; D: NA; J: TRBJ1-4; CDR3: CASSGTETNEKLFF; DNA: TGTGCCAGCAGTGGAACAGAAACTAATGAAAAACTGTTTTTT
size: NA; V: TRBV5-4; D: NA; J: TRBJ1-3; CDR3: CASSLGEQGNTIYF; DNA: TGTGCCAGCAGCCTAGGGGAACAGGGAAACACCATATATTTT
size: once; V: TRBV10-1; D: TRBD1; J: TRBJ1-5; CDR3: CASSEGQGVNQPQHF; DNA: TGCGCCAGCAGTGAGGGACAGGGGGTCAATCAGCCCCAGCATTTT
size: NA; V: TRBV9; D: TRBD1; J: TRBJ1-1; CDR3: CASSEQQGFWTEAFF; DNA: TGTGCCAGCAGCGAACAACAGGGGTTCTGGACTGAAGCTTTCTTT
size: NA; V: TRBV15; D: NA; J: TRBJ2-7; CDR3: CATSRDRARGLHEQYF; DNA: TGTGCCACCAGCAGAGATCGGGCCAGGGGATTGCACGAGCAGTACTTC
size: NA; V: TRBV6-6; D: NA; J: TRBJ1-5; CDR3: CASRSSGGNQPQHF; DNA: TGTGCCAGCAGGTCGTCAGGGGGCAATCAGCCCCAGCATTTT
size: once; V: TRBV2; D: NA; J: TRBJ1-6; CDR3: CASRQQALHF; DNA: TGTGCCAGCAGGCAACAGGCCCTCCACTTT
size: NA; V: TRBV4-1; D: NA; J: TRBJ1-6; CDR3: CASSPWGVGDSPPHF; DNA: TGCGCCAGCAGCCCCTGGGGCGTCGGAGATTCACCCCCCCACTTT
size: NA; V: TRBV7-2; D: TRBD2; J: TRBJ2-7; CDR3: CASSWTSGGNKNERYF; DNA: TGTGCCAGCAGCTGGACTAGCGGGGGAAATAAGAACGAGCGGTACTTC
size: NA; V: TRBV29-1; D: NA; J: TRBJ1-6; CDR3: CSAGLYNSPLHF; DNA: TGCAGCGCTGGCCTCTATAATTCACCCCTCCACTTT
size: NA; V: TRBV6-1; D: NA; J: TRBJ1-6; CDR3: CASSPRGFNSPLHF; DNA: TGTGCCAGCAGTCCGAGGGGGTTTAATTCACCCCTCCACTTT
size: few; V: TRBV6-5; D: NA; J: TRBJ1-6; CDR3: CASSKAGWGNSPLHF; DNA: TGTGCCAGCAGCAAAGCGGGATGGGGTAATTCACCCCTCCACTTT
size: NA; V: TRBV25-1; D: NA; J: TRBJ2-5; CDR3: CASSVGAEGDQETQYF; DNA: TGTGCCAGCAGTGTTGGGGCAGAGGGGGACCAAGAGACCCAGTACTTC
size: NA; V: TRBV28; D: NA; J: TRBJ1-4; CDR3: CASTESTGSTNEKLFF; DNA: TGTGCCAGCACCGAATCCACAGGGTCAACTAATGAAAAACTGTTTTTT
size: NA; V: TRBV7-2; D: TRBD2; J: TRBJ2-1; CDR3: CASSTLAGGGNEQFF; DNA: TGTGCCAGCAGCACCCTAGCGGGGGGGGGTAATGAGCAGTTCTTC
size: NA; V: TRBV4-2; D: TRBD2; J: TRBJ2-1; CDR3: CASSRSGGPNEQFF; DNA: TGTGCCAGCAGTCGGAGCGGGGGGCCCAATGAGCAGTTCTTC
size: NA; V: TRBV7-2; D: TRBD1; J: TRBJ1-4; CDR3: CASSIGDRYNEKLFF; DNA: TGTGCCAGCAGCATAGGGGACAGATATAATGAAAAACTGTTTTTT
size: NA; V: TRBV10-3; D: TRBD2; J: TRBJ2-5; CDR3: CAISEASGGGETQYF; DNA: TGTGCCATCAGTGAGGCCAGCGGGGGTGGGGAGACCCAGTACTTC
size: few; V: TRBV19; D: NA; J: TRBJ1-6; CDR3: CASSMGQSSPLHF; DNA: TGTGCCAGTAGTATGGGGCAAAGTTCACCCCTCCACTTT
size: few; V: TRBV4-1; D: TRBD2; J: TRBJ2-3; CDR3: CASSQPLLRGGLTDTQYF; DNA: TGCGCCAGCAGCCAACCCTTGCTGCGGGGGGGCCTGACAGATACGCAGTATTTT
size: few; V: TRBV18; D: TRBD2; J: TRBJ2-5; CDR3: CASSPGRRGEETQYF; DNA: TGTGCCAGCTCACCGGGGCGGCGGGGGGAAGAGACCCAGTACTTC
size: few; V: TRBV4-3; D: TRBD1; J: TRBJ2-7; CDR3: CASSPDRVSEQYF; DNA: TGCGCCAGCAGCCCCGACAGGGTAAGCGAGCAGTACTTC
size: NA; V: TRBV7-9; D: NA; J: TRBJ1-3; CDR3: CASSRSGTNSGNTIYF; DNA: TGTGCCAGCTCGCGTTCCGGGACAAACTCTGGAAACACCATATATTTT
size: few; V: TRBV6-6; D: NA; J: TRBJ1-3; CDR3: CASTYQTGSGNTIYF; DNA: TGTGCCAGCACCTACCAGACTGGGTCTGGAAACACCATATATTTT
size: NA; V: TRBV7-9; D: NA; J: TRBJ1-2; CDR3: CASSLEVEGARGYTF; DNA: TGTGCCAGCAGCTTAGAGGTAGAAGGGGCGCGTGGCTACACCTTC
size: NA; V: TRBV19; D: TRBD1; J: TRBJ1-4; CDR3: CASSATFLQGANEKLFF; DNA: TGTGCCAGTAGTGCAACTTTCTTACAGGGGGCGAATGAAAAACTGTTTTTT
size: NA; V: TRBV19; D: TRBD1; J: TRBJ1-1; CDR3: CASSPDRAGTEAFF; DNA: TGTGCCAGTAGCCCGGACAGGGCGGGCACTGAAGCTTTCTTT
size: NA; V: TRBV2; D: NA; J: TRBJ2-2; CDR3: CASSEQVNTGELFF; DNA: TGTGCCAGCAGTGAACAGGTTAACACCGGGGAGCTGTTTTTT
size: NA; V: TRBV18; D: NA; J: TRBJ1-5; CDR3: CASSPDKNQPQHF; DNA: TGTGCCAGCTCACCAGACAAGAATCAGCCCCAGCATTTT
size: NA; V: TRBV11-2; D: NA; J: TRBJ2-6; CDR3: CASSRGQNSGANVLTF; DNA: TGTGCCAGCAGCCGCGGACAAAACTCTGGGGCCAACGTCCTGACTTTC
size: few; V: TRBV6-5; D: TRBD1; J: TRBJ1-2; CDR3: CASSWDRGRSGYTF; DNA: TGTGCCAGCAGCTGGGACAGGGGGCGAAGTGGCTACACCTTC
size: NA; V: TRBV6-5; D: NA; J: TRBJ1-2; CDR3: CASSYGGSYGYTF; DNA: TGTGCCAGCAGTTACGGGGGGAGCTATGGCTACACCTTC
size: NA; V: TRBV6-6; D: NA; J: TRBJ1-5; CDR3: CASSDPGGGNQPQHF; DNA: TGTGCCAGCAGTGACCCCGGGGGGGGAAATCAGCCCCAGCATTTT
size: NA; V: TRBV7-2; D: TRBD1; J: TRBJ1-6; CDR3: CASSLTGDSPLHF; DNA: TGTGCCAGCAGCTTAACAGGGGATTCACCCCTCCACTTT
size: NA; V: TRBV5-1; D: NA; J: TRBJ2-1; CDR3: CASSLEGGGYNEQFF; DNA: TGCGCCAGCAGCTTGGAAGGGGGGGGGTACAATGAGCAGTTCTTC
size: NA; V: TRBV6-4; D: NA; J: TRBJ2-3; CDR3: CASSDDVAGADTQYF; DNA: TGTGCCAGCAGTGACGATGTGGCGGGGGCGGATACGCAGTATTTT
size: NA; V: TRBV11-3; D: NA; J: TRBJ2-1; CDR3: CASSLGPSSYNEQFF; DNA: TGTGCCAGCAGCTTAGGTCCGAGCTCCTACAATGAGCAGTTCTTC
size: NA; V: TRBV7-2; D: TRBD2; J: TRBJ2-7; CDR3: CASSALTSGPYEQYF; DNA: TGTGCCAGCAGCGCCCTGACTAGCGGACCTTACGAGCAGTACTTC
size: NA; V: TRBV19; D: NA; J: TRBJ1-1; CDR3: CASTLTDSTEAFF; DNA: TGTGCCAGTACCCTTACGGACAGCACTGAAGCTTTCTTT
size: NA; V: TRBV6-5; D: NA; J: TRBJ1-2; CDR3: CASSYQGLGYGYTF; DNA: TGTGCCAGCAGTTACCAGGGGCTGGGCTATGGCTACACCTTC
size: NA; V: TRBV7-3; D: NA; J: TRBJ2-3; CDR3: CASSFSAVTDTQYF; DNA: TGTGCCAGCAGCTTCTCCGCGGTCACAGATACGCAGTATTTT
size: NA; V: TRBV9; D: NA; J: TRBJ1-5; CDR3: CASSVTDRWDQPQHF; DNA: TGTGCCAGCAGCGTGACCGACAGGTGGGATCAGCCCCAGCATTTT
size: NA; V: TRBV13; D: TRBD1; J: TRBJ1-6; CDR3: CASSSGTGGSPLHF; DNA: TGTGCCAGCAGCTCCGGGACAGGGGGTTCACCCCTCCACTTT
size: NA; V: TRBV9; D: NA; J: TRBJ1-6; CDR3: CASSLGAGAAGSYNSPLHF; DNA: TGTGCCAGCAGTTTAGGGGCAGGGGCCGCCGGCTCCTATAATTCACCCCTCCACTTT
size: NA; V: TRBV27; D: TRBD2; J: TRBJ2-1; CDR3: CASSILAGGLYNEQFF; DNA: TGTGCCAGCAGTATACTAGCGGGGGGCCTTTACAATGAGCAGTTCTTC
size: NA; V: TRBV5-1; D: TRBD1; J: TRBJ1-1; CDR3: CASSGGGTAPGAFF; DNA: TGCGCCAGCAGCGGTGGCGGGACAGCGCCTGGAGCTTTCTTT
size: NA; V: TRBV11-2; D: TRBD1; J: TRBJ1-2; CDR3: CASSSKNRGEVIDGYTF; DNA: TGTGCCAGCAGCTCAAAAAACAGGGGGGAGGTCATAGATGGCTACACCTTC
size: NA; V: TRBV6-5; D: TRBD1; J: TRBJ2-5; CDR3: CASSSGTGGLETQYF; DNA: TGTGCCAGCAGTTCCGGGACAGGGGGCCTAGAGACCCAGTACTTC
size: NA; V: TRBV27; D: NA; J: TRBJ2-2; CDR3: CASSPYDGQPRGGELFF; DNA: TGTGCCAGCAGTCCATACGATGGACAGCCGAGGGGCGGGGAGCTGTTTTTT